This TCR beta chain was recovered during a study of PD-1 blockade in mismatch repair-deficient tumors (dated by TCRdb to 2016 to 2017). A note on the overall study: The trial enrolled 85 to 100 consecutive patients with 12 to 13 mismatch repair-deficient cancer types between 2013 and late 2016, all previously treated and progressing. Tumor-associated T cell clones in the peripheral blood of patients responding to PD-1 blockade were tracked using deep sequencing of TCR CDR3 regions.

Notes on this clone: It lacks a known antigen. Base qualities are missing; no much larger clone stands one base away.

The library came from the immunoSEQ multiplex PCR assay. TCRdb holds this immuneACCESS table with in-frame rearrangements only. Some clones are missing; in checked studies, unresolved V genes explain under half, and the rest has no known cause. This sample has 85,000 to 130,000 clones in its table, and 70% to 85% of those were observed once. Together, the top ten hold approximately 6.8% of the sample. A distance of 14 bases separates the germline ends of V and J, which lose 0 bases and 5 bases respectively. For CDR1 and CDR2, the germline V gene (reference sequence) lists SGHNT and YYREEE. The CDR3 has 15 amino acids, counting the end cysteine and phenylalanine. CDR3 DNA is the only sequence kept; it has 45 bases, read in frame from the first base. General study outcomes and caveats: After pembrolizumab, tumor-resident clones, which were often undetectable in blood before treatment, expanded rapidly and then contracted, generally ahead of radiologic responses.

Mismatch repair deficiency in every enrolled patient was established by polymerase chain reaction or immunohistochemistry. TCR sequencing was carried out for three patients who responded to pembrolizumab therapy. Pembrolizumab PD-1 blockade was prospectively tested in advanced mismatch repair-deficient cancers, regardless of tissue of origin, in the phase II trial. Serial peripheral blood T cell samples were collected before and at multiple times after starting PD-1 blockade. Blood sampling times were reported as weeks after the first pembrolizumab dose. The rearrangement joined TRBV5-4 to TRBJ1-2; TRBD1 is a possible D gene, resting on 6 matching bases. Material: peripheral blood, obtained 36 weeks after starting pembrolizumab. This sequence originates from an adult with mismatch repair-deficient cancer. The DNA sequence is as follows: TGTGCCAGCAGCTTGGAGGTGGGGACACCTTATGGCTACACCTTC. It specifies CASSLEVGTPYGYTF.